The 28 T cell receptor beta chains in this list originate from one sample, sequenced in a study of T cells after yellow fever vaccination. MiXCR was run by TCRdb on the 5' RACE reads, yielding one entry per CDR3 protein. The sample holds over 200,000 distinct CDR3 sequences, less than 7.5% seen once. The starting material was CD4+ T cells sorted from PBMCs, obtained on the day of the yellow fever booster vaccination. These receptors were collected from a man aged 25 to 40 who received the YFV17D yellow fever vaccine.

This clonotype appeared many times. The genes are TRBV12-3 or TRBV12-4 and TRBJ2-7; 7 positions agree with TRBD1. The CDR3 runs to 13 residues. V shed 6 bases and J 3 bases; nucleotides not matched to a gene: 5. CDR3: CASRPGQHYEQYF. CDR3 sequence (DNA): TGTGCCAGCAGACCGGGACAGCACTACGAGCAGTACTTC.

This clonotype has a handful of counts. The rearrangement uses TRBV4-2 and TRBJ2-7; 12 nucleotides agree with TRBD2. V shed 0 bases and J 4 bases; nucleotides not matched to a gene: 10. The CDR3 runs to 18 residues. Per the germline V gene, CDR1 is LGHNA and CDR2 is YNFKEQ. CDR3 in amino acids: CASSQEPKSSGREYEQYF. The CDR3 DNA reads as TGTGCCAGCAGCCAAGAACCCAAGTCTAGCGGGAGGGAGTACGAGCAGTACTTC.

This clonotype appeared a few times. V and J are TRBV3-1 and TRBJ2-7, with unresolved D. CDR3 size: 15 residues. The germline CDR1 and CDR2 sequences are LGHDT and YNNKEL (reference sequence). V dropped 0 bases and J dropped 2 bases, with 11 bases sitting between them. CDR3 nucleotides: TGTGCCAGCAGCCAAGATCTACGTTCCCCCTACGAGCAGTACTTC. It yields the protein CASSQDLRSPYEQYF.

For this clonotype: This sequence may be a read error, since a much larger clone differs from it by one base. The chain links TRBV20-1 to TRBJ2-5; no clear D. The germline gives CDR1 DFQATT, CDR2 SNEGSKA (reference sequence). The CDR3 loop spans 13 amino acids. With 3 bases removed from V and 1 base from J, the gap between germline ends came to 9 bases. CDR3 sequence (DNA): TGCAGTGCTAGTGGACGAGGCCAAGAGACCCAGTACTTC. Translation: CSASGRGQETQYF.

This clonotype was detected a few times. The rearrangement joins TRBV5-1 to TRBJ1-6; the match to TRBD1 covers 10 bases. J lost 6 bases, V lost 4 bases, and 7 bases had no gene match. Germline values: CDR1 SGHRS, CDR2 YFSETQ. The CDR3 spans 16 residues. The CDR3 region has the DNA TGCGCCAGCAGCATATCGACAGGGGGCGGTAATTCACCCCTCCACTTT. Residues: CASSISTGGGNSPLHF.

This clonotype was seen at least ten times. The CDR3 is CASSPGSYNYEQYF. The CDR3, as DNA: TGTGCCAGCAGCCCCGGGTCGTACAACTACGAGCAGTACTTC. The gene calls are TRBV7-9 and TRBJ2-7, with D unresolved. The V gene's germline CDR1 is SEHNR and CDR2 FQNEAQ (reference sequence). The CDR3 consists of 14 residues. Deletions cut 5 bases from V and 3 bases from J, with 14 bases between.

In its sample, this clonotype was seen many times. The genes are TRBV20-1 and TRBJ2-1; the match to TRBD2 covers 12 bases. The CDR3 is 15 amino acids. The trim removed 2 bases at V and 5 bases at J, leaving 4 bases unmatched. In germline, CDR1 is DFQATT, CDR2 SNEGSKA (reference sequence). The CDR3 here is CSARKTSGSNNEQFF. The CDR3, as DNA: TGCAGTGCTAGAAAGACTAGCGGGAGTAACAATGAGCAGTTCTTC.

This clonotype came up many times. This chain uses TRBV20-1 with TRBJ2-2; D remains unclear. This CDR3 is 11 amino acids long. Trimming pared 1 base from V and 6 bases from J, leaving 3 bases between. Germline V CDR1 and CDR2: DFQATT, SNEGSKA (reference sequence). This CDR3 reads CSARGAGELFF. The CDR3 DNA reads as TGCAGTGCTAGAGGGGCCGGGGAGCTGTTTTTT.

This clonotype was observed a few times. The J gene is TRBJ2-2, the V gene TRBV7-3; D unresolved. In germline, CDR1 is SGHTA, CDR2 FQGTGA. The CDR3 contains 12 residues. Between the trimmed V and J ends, which lost 5 bases and 8 bases, there was a span of 9 bases. The CDR3 loop is CASSPRVGELFF. CDR3 coding DNA: TGTGCCAGCAGCCCGCGAGTAGGGGAGCTGTTTTTT.

The chain uses TRBV4-3 and TRBJ1-6; D remains unclear. Per the germline V gene, CDR1 is LGHNA and CDR2 is YSLEER. The length of the CDR3 is 15 residues. Trimming stripped 1 base from V and 6 bases from J, with 10 bases between. In DNA form, the CDR3 reads TGCGCCAGCAGCCAAGTCTCTTTGCGTAATTCACCCCTCCACTTT. Protein product: CASSQVSLRNSPLHF.

This clonotype showed up just a few times. The CDR3 DNA reads as TGTGCCAGCAGGTATTTCTCCTACGAGCAGTACTTC. It translates to CASRYFSYEQYF. The chain joins TRBV11-2 to TRBJ2-7; no clear D. The V end was cut by 6 bases, the J end by 0 bases, with 6 bases between. The CDR3 runs to 12 residues. Germline-derived CDR1 and CDR2 are SGHAT and FQNNGV. The whole variable domain, filled in from reference TRBV11-2 and TRBJ2-7, reads EAGVAQSPRYKIIEKRQSVAFWCNPISGHATLYWYQQILGQGPKLLIQFQNNGVVDDSQLPKDRFSAERLKGVDSTLKIQPAKLEDSAVYLCASRYFSYEQYFGPGTRLTVT.

The chain uses TRBV21-1 and TRBJ2-5. TRBV21-1 is a pseudogene. The CDR3 runs 15 residues. CDR3 in amino acids: CASSPRTFYQETQYF. CDR3 nucleotides: TGTGCCAGCAGCCCCCGAACCTTTTACCAAGAGACCCAGTACTTC.

The chain employs TRBV7-2 and TRBJ2-7; D unclear. Germline CDR1 and CDR2: SGHTA and FQGNSA. V lost 4 bases, J lost 2 bases, and 12 bases lay in between. The CDR3 consists of 14 residues. CDR3 loop: CASSYDPQAYEQYF. The CDR3 DNA sequence: TGTGCCAGCAGCTACGACCCTCAGGCCTACGAGCAGTACTTC.

This clonotype was picked up many times. The gene calls are TRBV2 and TRBJ1-1, with D possibly TRBD1 on 6 matching bases. The germline CDR1 and CDR2 sequences are SNHLY and FYNNEI. This CDR3 is 13 amino acids long. Trimming removed 9 bases from V and 5 bases from J, with 16 bases in between. As DNA, the CDR3 is TGTGCCAGTTCCTACAGGGAAGGTACTGAAGCTTTCTTT. Protein sequence: CASSYREGTEAFF.

This clonotype was seen repeatedly, ten times or more. The chain links TRBV27 to TRBJ1-5; 7 nucleotides match TRBD1. Per the germline V gene, CDR1 is MNHEY and CDR2 is SMNVEV (reference sequence). The CDR3 is 15 residues long. Trimming took 6 bases from V and 6 from J; bases not matched to a gene: 11. The CDR3: CASSPWTGLFQPQHF. Written as DNA, the CDR3 is TGTGCCAGCAGCCCGTGGACAGGACTTTTTCAGCCCCAGCATTTT.

This clonotype was seen a few times. The J gene is TRBJ2-2, the V gene TRBV23-1; D gene ambiguous. TRBV23-1 is an ORF, with its function uncertain. The CDR3 has 15 amino acids. Between the trimmed V and J ends, which lost 6 bases and 4 bases, there was a span of 15 bases. CDR3 region: CASSPEESGTGELFF. The CDR3 DNA reads as TGCGCCAGCAGCCCAGAGGAGAGTGGCACCGGGGAGCTGTTTTTT.

There are many counts of this clonotype. V usage is TRBV7-3 and J usage is TRBJ2-7; D ambiguous. The CDR3 extends over 13 amino acids. CDR1 and CDR2 (germline): SGHTA, FQGTGA. The V end lost 1 base, the J end lost 7 bases, and 11 bases lay between the germline ends. The CDR3 reads CASSLNMVGEQYF. DNA for the CDR3: TGTGCCAGCAGCTTAAATATGGTGGGAGAGCAGTACTTC.

Many counts were recorded for this clonotype. The V and J genes are TRBV6-5 and TRBJ2-1; D is unclear. CDR1 and CDR2 (germline): MNHEY, SVGAGI. The V and J ends lost 5 bases and 2 bases respectively, with 4 bases between them. The CDR3 is 12 amino acids. CDR3 in amino acids: CASSQTYNEQFF. DNA of the CDR3: TGTGCCAGCAGTCAAACCTACAATGAGCAGTTCTTC.

The chain is built from TRBV7-2 and TRBJ2-7, with D possibly being TRBD2 (7 bases). V gave up 1 base and J gave up 5 bases, with 15 bases separating them. Germline V gene lookup returns CDR1 SGHTA and CDR2 FQGNSA. The CDR3 has 15 amino acids. The DNA of the CDR3 is TGTGCCAGCAGCTTAGTTGGGGGGGCAGTCCACGAGCAGTACTTC. Residues: CASSLVGGAVHEQYF.

The chain links TRBV7-2 to TRBJ2-1, with TRBD2 matching over 9 bases. V was pared by 4 bases and J by 7 bases, with 14 bases of the junction left unmatched. The germline V gene encodes CDR1 SGHTA and CDR2 FQGNSA. CDR3 size: 17 residues. The CDR3 nucleotides read TGTGCCAGCAGCTCCCCCAAGGGCGGGAGGGCCAGGAATGAGCAGTTCTTC. Protein product: CASSSPKGGRARNEQFF. The complete variable domain, with remaining parts taken from reference TRBV7-2 and TRBJ2-1, reads GAGVSQSPSNKVTEKGKDVELRCDPISGHTALYWYRQSLGQGLEFLIYFQGNSAPDKSGLPSDRFSAERTGGSVSTLTIQRTQQEDSAVYLCASSSPKGGRARNEQFFGPGTRLTVL.

This clonotype occurred a few times. This chain connects TRBV19 to TRBJ2-1; 11 bases fit TRBD2. V dropped 7 bases and J dropped 2; count of bases not matched to a gene: 10. From germline, CDR1 is LNHDA and CDR2 SQIVND (reference sequence). The CDR3 length is 17 residues. CDR3 protein: CASTPTGTSGPYNEQFF. DNA for the CDR3: TGTGCCAGTACCCCCACCGGGACTAGCGGACCCTACAATGAGCAGTTCTTC.

This CDR3 reads CSVHGPSGEAFF. CDR3 nucleotides: TGCAGCGTTCACGGCCCCTCGGGTGAAGCTTTCTTT. The chain combines TRBV29-1 with TRBJ1-1; D is unclear. The germline gives CDR1 SQVTM, CDR2 ANQGSEA. CDR3 length equals 12 residues. Trimming shortened V by 5 bases and J by 7 bases, and 14 bases separated the two germline ends.

There are a few counts of this clonotype. The chain couples TRBV20-1 to TRBJ2-5, with 11 bases lining up with TRBD2. Unmatched junction bases numbered 5, after V lost 4 bases and J lost 4 bases. The CDR3 consists of 14 residues. Per the germline V gene, CDR1 is DFQATT and CDR2 is SNEGSKA (reference sequence). CDR3 protein: CSAKLAGVIETQYF. The CDR3 coding sequence is TGCAGTGCTAAACTAGCGGGAGTAATAGAGACCCAGTACTTC.

The genes are TRBV24-1 and TRBJ2-5; D might be TRBD2 (5 bases). CDR3 length: 13 residues. CDR1 and CDR2 (germline): KGHDR, SFDVKD. Trimming pared 1 base from V and 4 bases from J, leaving 6 bases between. CDR3 protein: CATSDFRGETQYF. The CDR3 region has the DNA TGTGCCACCAGTGATTTCCGGGGAGAGACCCAGTACTTC.

Ten or more counts support this clonotype. This chain links TRBV7-2 with TRBJ2-5, with 12 bases matching TRBD2. V trimming: 1 base; J trimming: 6 bases; junction bases outside the gene matches: 3. Germline CDR1 SGHTA, CDR2 FQGNSA. The CDR3 covers 15 residues. In DNA form, the CDR3 reads TGTGCCAGCAGCTTAGGGACTAGCGGGATGAAGACCCAGTACTTC. This gives the protein CASSLGTSGMKTQYF.

This clonotype was seen at least ten times. The rearrangement uses TRBV12-3 or TRBV12-4 and TRBJ2-7; D is uncertain. V gave up 5 bases and J gave up 4 bases, with 18 bases separating them. The CDR3 is 15 amino acids. CDR3 in amino acids: CASSIHHGSKYEQYF. CDR3 nucleotide sequence: TGTGCCAGCAGTATCCACCACGGGTCTAAATACGAGCAGTACTTC.

This clonotype was seen at least ten times. The V and J genes are TRBV18 and TRBJ2-2, with D maybe TRBD1 (5 bases). The V gene lost 5 bases and the J gene lost 4 bases, with 14 bases spanning the gap. This CDR3 has 15 residues. CDR1 and CDR2 (germline): KGHSH, LQKENI. In DNA, the CDR3 is TGTGCCAGCTCAGGCGACAGATTACCCACCGGGGAGCTGTTTTTT. Translated, it gives CASSGDRLPTGELFF.

Concerning this clonotype itself: A read error is possible here, since a much larger clone lies one base away. The chain employs TRBV5-1 and TRBJ2-4; D gene unclear. Trimming shortened V by 3 bases and J by 8 bases, and 15 bases separated the two germline ends. This CDR3 comprises 14 residues. CDR1 is SGHRS, CDR2 YFSETQ, per germline. Here the CDR3 DNA reads TGCGCCAGCAGCTCCGCGGACGTGGCAGACATTCAGTACTTC. It encodes CASSSADVADIQYF.